This TCR beta chain was sequenced during a study of T-cell reconstitution after alpha-beta-depleted transplantation in children. Molecular barcoding with unique molecular identifiers was used for the TCRbeta library. One entry per CDR3 protein, called by TCRdb with MiXCR from the PCR reads. The repertoire holds approximately 350,000 distinct CDR3 sequences, with approximately 12% as singletons. This clonotype has a count of ten or more. The CDR3 extends over 14 amino acids. V dropped 4 bases and J dropped 0 bases, with 10 bases sitting between them. CDR1 is SGHRS and CDR2 is YFSETQ in the germline V gene.

This clonotype originated in a human donor who donated a stem cell graft to a child with Fanconi anemia. This specimen was PBMCs, taken from the stem cell graft. This chain uses TRBV5-1 with TRBJ1-1; D may be TRBD1 (5 bases). CDR3 sequence (DNA): TGCGCCAGCAGCGACAGCTACATGAACACTGAAGCTTTCTTT. This encodes CASSDSYMNTEAFF.